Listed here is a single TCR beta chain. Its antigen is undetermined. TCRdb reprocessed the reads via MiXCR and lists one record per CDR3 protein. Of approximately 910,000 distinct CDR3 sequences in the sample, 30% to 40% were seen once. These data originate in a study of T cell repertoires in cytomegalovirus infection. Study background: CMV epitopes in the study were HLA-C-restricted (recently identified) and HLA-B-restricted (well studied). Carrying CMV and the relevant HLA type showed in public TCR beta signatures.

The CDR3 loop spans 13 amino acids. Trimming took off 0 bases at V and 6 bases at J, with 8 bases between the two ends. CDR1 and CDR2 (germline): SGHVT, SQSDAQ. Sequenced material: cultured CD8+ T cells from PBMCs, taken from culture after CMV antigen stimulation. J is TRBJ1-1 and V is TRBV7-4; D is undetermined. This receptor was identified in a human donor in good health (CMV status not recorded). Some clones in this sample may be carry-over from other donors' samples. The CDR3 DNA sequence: TGTGCCAGCAGCTTAGCGGGAAGAGCTGAAGCTTTCTTT. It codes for CASSLAGRAEAFF.